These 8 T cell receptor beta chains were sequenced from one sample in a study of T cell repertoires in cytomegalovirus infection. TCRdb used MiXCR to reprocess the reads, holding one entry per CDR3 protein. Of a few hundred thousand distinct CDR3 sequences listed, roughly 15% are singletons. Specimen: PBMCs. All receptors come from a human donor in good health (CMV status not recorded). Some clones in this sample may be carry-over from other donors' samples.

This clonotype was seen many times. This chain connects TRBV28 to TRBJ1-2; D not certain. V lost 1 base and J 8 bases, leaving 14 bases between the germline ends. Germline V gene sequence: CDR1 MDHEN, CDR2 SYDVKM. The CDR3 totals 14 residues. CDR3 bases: TGTGCCAGCAGTTTATCCGTGGATCCCGACGGCTACACCTTC. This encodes CASSLSVDPDGYTF.

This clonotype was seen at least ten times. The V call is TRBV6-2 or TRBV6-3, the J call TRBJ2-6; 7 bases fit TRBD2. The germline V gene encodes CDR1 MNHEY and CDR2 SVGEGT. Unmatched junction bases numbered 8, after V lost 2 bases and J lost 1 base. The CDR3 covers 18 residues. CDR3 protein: CASSYVVAGVSGANVLTF. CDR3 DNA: TGTGCCAGCAGTTACGTTGTGGCGGGAGTTTCTGGGGCCAACGTCCTGACTTTC.

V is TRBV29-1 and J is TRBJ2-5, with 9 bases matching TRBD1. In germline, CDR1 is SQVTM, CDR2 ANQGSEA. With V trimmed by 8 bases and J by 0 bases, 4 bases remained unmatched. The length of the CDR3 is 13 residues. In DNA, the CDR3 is TGCAGCTTACGGACAGGGGACCAAGAGACCCAGTACTTC. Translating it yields CSLRTGDQETQYF.

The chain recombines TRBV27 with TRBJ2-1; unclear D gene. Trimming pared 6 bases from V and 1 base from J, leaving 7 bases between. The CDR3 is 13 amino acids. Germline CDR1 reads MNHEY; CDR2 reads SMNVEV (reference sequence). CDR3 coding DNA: TGTGCCAGCAGGAGCGCTTCCTACAATGAGCAGTTCTTC. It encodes CASRSASYNEQFF.

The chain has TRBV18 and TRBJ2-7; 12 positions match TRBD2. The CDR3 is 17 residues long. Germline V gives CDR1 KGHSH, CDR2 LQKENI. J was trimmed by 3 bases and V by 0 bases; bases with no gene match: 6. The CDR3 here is CASSPPRLAGAGYEQYF. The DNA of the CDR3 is TGTGCCAGCTCACCACCTAGACTAGCGGGGGCAGGCTACGAGCAGTACTTC. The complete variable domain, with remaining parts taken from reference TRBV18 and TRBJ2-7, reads NAGVMQNPRHLVRRRGQEARLRCSPMKGHSHVYWYRQLPEEGLKFMVYLQKENIIDESGMPKERFSAEFPKEGPSILRIQQVVRGDSAAYFCASSPPRLAGAGYEQYFGPGTRLTVT.

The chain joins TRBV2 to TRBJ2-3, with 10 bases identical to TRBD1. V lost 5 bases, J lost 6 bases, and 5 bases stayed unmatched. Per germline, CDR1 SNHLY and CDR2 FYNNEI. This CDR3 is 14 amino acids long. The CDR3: CASSSTGGGDTQYF. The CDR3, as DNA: TGTGCCAGCAGTTCGACAGGGGGCGGTGATACGCAGTATTTT.

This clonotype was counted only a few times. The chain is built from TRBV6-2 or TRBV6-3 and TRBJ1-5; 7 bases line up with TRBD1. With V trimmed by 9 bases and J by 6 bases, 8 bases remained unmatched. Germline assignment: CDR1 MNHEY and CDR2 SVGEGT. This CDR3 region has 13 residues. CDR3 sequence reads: CASSDRATQPQHF. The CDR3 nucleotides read TGTGCCAGTTCTGACAGGGCCACTCAGCCCCAGCATTTT.

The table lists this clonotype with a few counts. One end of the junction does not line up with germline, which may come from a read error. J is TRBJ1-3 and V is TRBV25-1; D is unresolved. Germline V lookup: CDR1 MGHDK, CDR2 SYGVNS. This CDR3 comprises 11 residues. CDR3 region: CTSNSGNTIYF. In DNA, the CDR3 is TGTACCAGCAACTCTGGAAACACCATATATTTT.